What follows is one T cell receptor (beta chain) and its context. Antigen specificity is unknown. This sample is part of a study of identifying expanded T cells in peripheral blood. Study-level points and caveats: Approximately 2-week clone count variance significantly increased as total template count grew. Over two and four weeks, about 16.4 and 19 clones changed, versus approximately 1.2 between replicates.

CDR3 length: 14 residues. CDR1 MNHNS and CDR2 SASEGT come from the germline V gene. Trimming took off 4 bases at V and 4 bases at J, with 13 bases between the two ends. The method was immunoSEQ multiplex PCR; TCRdb's version includes in-frame clones alone and lacks a portion of them. This sample has roughly 100,000 clones; roughly 90% occur once, and the top ten carry approximately 4%. Healthy donors had no documented immune events, such as infections, while sampled. Material for sequencing was blood. The TCR was taken from a person aged 18 to 70 in good health. The J gene is TRBJ1-1, the V gene TRBV6-1; no definite D call. The CDR3 protein is CASSVAGGITEAFF. DNA for the CDR3: TGTGCCAGCAGTGTGGCAGGAGGTATCACTGAAGCTTTCTTT.